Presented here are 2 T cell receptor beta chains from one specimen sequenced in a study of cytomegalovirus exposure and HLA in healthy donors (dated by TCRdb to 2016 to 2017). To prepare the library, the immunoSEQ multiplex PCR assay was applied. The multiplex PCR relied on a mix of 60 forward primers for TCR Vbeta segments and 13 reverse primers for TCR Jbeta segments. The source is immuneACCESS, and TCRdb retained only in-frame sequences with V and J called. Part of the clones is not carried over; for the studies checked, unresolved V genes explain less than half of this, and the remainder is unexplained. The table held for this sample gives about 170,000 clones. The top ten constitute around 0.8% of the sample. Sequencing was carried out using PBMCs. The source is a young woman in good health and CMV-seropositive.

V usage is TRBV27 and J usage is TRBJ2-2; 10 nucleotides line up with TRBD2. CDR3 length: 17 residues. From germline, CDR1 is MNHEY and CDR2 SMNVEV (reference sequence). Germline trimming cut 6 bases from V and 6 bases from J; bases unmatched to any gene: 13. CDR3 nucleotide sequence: TGTGCCAGCAGACTCAGCGGGGGGGCCTTTCTGGCCGGGGAGCTGTTTTTT. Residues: CASRLSGGAFLAGELFF.

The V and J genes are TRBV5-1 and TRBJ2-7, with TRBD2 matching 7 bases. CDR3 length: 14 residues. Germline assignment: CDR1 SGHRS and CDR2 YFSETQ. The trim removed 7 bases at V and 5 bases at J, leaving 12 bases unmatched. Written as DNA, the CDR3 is TGCGCCAGCCGCCTTACAGCGGGAAGTCACGAGCAGTACTTC. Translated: CASRLTAGSHEQYF.